This T cell receptor beta chain was sequenced in a study of blood T cell repertoires in COVID-19 (dated by TCRdb to between 2020 and 2021). Study-level background: Samples covering the acute and convalescent phases of COVID-19 were provided by collaborators in the United States, Italy and Spain. The material from the prospective study consisted of cDNA or gDNA derived from T cells, B-cell-depleted T cells, or PBMCs. Subjects who had been exposed to COVID-19, were actively infected with it, or had recovered from it provided the deeply sampled blood TCRbeta repertoires that made up the dataset. The repertoires were released in a freely available public database intended as a resource for research on the immune response to SARS-CoV-2. The samples were drawn from two sources: the first 160 participants of the ongoing ImmuneRACE study, and 1,200 or so subjects contributed by 6 global collaborators. Nearly every sample came with metadata listing a de-identified subject ID, COVID-19 status, age in years and sex. Where available, HLA class I and class II types were obtained from metadata supplied by the sample provider rather than from assay-based typing.

The immunoSEQ Assay, a bias-controlled multiplex PCR, was used to amplify TCRbeta CDR3 regions from genomic DNA. The authors' analysis ran thus. Within the assay, amplification of reference gene primers was used to estimate how many nucleated cells each sample contained. To quantify the absolute abundance of each unique TCRbeta CDR3 rearrangement, sequence reads were collapsed and filtered. For each sample, productive Simpson clonality was calculated as the square root of Simpson's diversity index over productive rearrangements. Sourced from immuneACCESS, this table was stored by TCRdb with only in-frame sequences that have V and J called. A share of the clones is absent; for the studies checked, an unresolved V gene accounts for under half, and the remainder has no known explanation. V, J and clone size were drawn from that table, and D and trimming were deduced from the DNA. This sample lists 390,000 or so clones; roughly 85% were detected once. Roughly 1.4% of the sample rests with the top ten.

From the germline V gene (reference sequence), CDR1 is SGHAT and CDR2 is FQDESV. There are 16 amino acids in the CDR3, from cysteine to phenylalanine inclusive. The entry retains the CDR3 DNA only, 48 bases that are in frame from base 1. Trimming accounts for 5 bases at V and 2 bases at J, while the number of junction bases matched to no gene is 9. The collaborating institutions used their own protocols to collect whole blood in K2EDTA tubes. Collaborator samples were shipped for TCRbeta analysis as frozen whole blood, isolated PBMCs, or DNA extracted from either sample type. The research as a whole found: Clinical and demographic metadata were provided uncurated, with the amount varying by source and participant.

This clone has just a few counts. What antigen it recognizes has not been identified. It has no much larger one-base neighbor in the sample; base qualities were not kept. Sequencing was done on a sample of peripheral blood. Recombination connected TRBV11-1 to TRBJ2-1; TRBD1 lines up with 7 middle nucleotides. The receptor's source is a woman in her thirties with active or convalescent COVID-19. The nucleotide sequence reads as follows: TGTGCCAGCAGCCTCAAAAGGGGGCCCGCCTACAATGAGCAGTTCTTC. The encoded protein is CASSLKRGPAYNEQFF. Reference TRBV11-1 and TRBJ2-1 genes cover what lies past the CDR3, so the full variable domain is EAEVAQSPRYKITEKSQAVAFWCDPISGHATLYWYRQILGQGPELLVQFQDESVVDDSQLPKDRFSAERLKGVDSTLKIQPAELGDSAMYLCASSLKRGPAYNEQFFGPGTRLTVL.